The entry that follows covers one TCR beta chain sequence. Its cognate antigen has yet to be identified. It has no much larger one-base neighbor in the sample; base qualities were not kept. The library was prepared using the immunoSEQ multiplex PCR assay. TCRdb retrieved this table from immuneACCESS and kept in-frame rearrangements only. Not all clones are present; in checked studies, unresolved V genes account for under half, and no reason is known for the remainder. The sample table holds just over 150,000 clones, of which roughly 93% were seen once. Clones ranked in the top ten supply under 2.5% of the sample. This record comes from a study of control samples from healthy donors and cancer patients (dated by TCRdb to 2020 to 2021). Including cysteine and phenylalanine, the CDR3 has 15 amino acids. The DNA shown is the 45-base CDR3, in frame from base 1. CDR1 and CDR2 (LNHDA, SQIVND) derive from the germline V gene (reference sequence). A distance of 14 bases separates the germline ends of V and J, which lose 0 bases and 7 bases respectively.

The chain is assembled from TRBV19 and TRBJ2-3; possibly the D gene is TRBD1, per 5 matching bases. The sequenced sample consisted of blood. This clonotype was sampled from a man aged 50-60 years in good health. The CDR3 sequence is CASSIDPRVPNTQYF. The nucleotides read TGTGCCAGTAGTATAGACCCCAGGGTACCTAATACGCAGTATTTT.